The rows below give T cell receptor beta chains drawn from one sample of a study of T cell repertoires in cytomegalovirus infection. Their antigen targets remain unknown. TCRdb reprocessed the reads with MiXCR, giving one entry per CDR3 protein. The sample shows roughly 700,000 distinct CDR3 sequences, roughly 33% of them seen only once. The sequenced sample was cultured PBMCs, obtained from culture after CMV antigen stimulation. All receptors derive from a human donor in good health (CMV status not recorded). Some clones in this sample may be carry-over from other donors' samples. The CDR3 runs from the conserved cysteine through the conserved F or W. Each record gives: J gene, D gene, V gene, clone size, CDR3 DNA, CDR3 protein. A D gene is named only where the DNA matches it firmly. A clone size is listed for some rows: how often the clone was seen (once, few, many), or a class if it is expanded.

>TRBJ2-1|-|TRBV6-1|-
TGTGCCAGCGGTGAATGGAGGGGTTACAATGAGCAGTTCTTC
CASGEWRGYNEQFF
>TRBJ2-5|TRBD1|TRBV4-3|few
TGCGCCAGCAGCCAATCCGGACAGGGTCGGAGGGAGACCCAGTACTTC
CASSQSGQGRRETQYF
>TRBJ1-5|TRBD1|TRBV12-5|-
TGTGCTAGTGGTTTGGGACAGGGTTTTCAGCCCCAGCATTTT
CASGLGQGFQPQHF
>TRBJ1-1|-|TRBV12-3/TRBV12-4|-
TGTGCCAGCAGTTCCGACAGAAGAGCTTTCTTT
CASSSDRRAFF
>TRBJ2-2|-|TRBV7-2|-
TGTGCCAGCAGCCACGTGACCTTATCAAACACCGGGGAGCTGTTTTTT
CASSHVTLSNTGELFF
>TRBJ2-3|-|TRBV25-1|-
TGTGCCAGCCTAGAGGTGGCTAGCACAGATACGCAGTATTTT
CASLEVASTDTQYF
>TRBJ2-2|TRBD2|TRBV6-1|few
TGTGCCAGCAGTGCGGGTAGCGGGAGCGTAAAGGTGGCCACCGGGGAGCTGTTTTTT
CASSAGSGSVKVATGELFF
>TRBJ2-3|TRBD1|TRBV2|-
TGTGCCATCTCACCCCGGGACAGGGGGCCGAGAGATACGCAGTATTTT
CAISPRDRGPRDTQYF
>TRBJ1-2|-|TRBV7-2|many
TGTGCCAGCAGCCAGAGGGGTATGGACGGCTACACCTTC
CASSQRGMDGYTF
>TRBJ1-3|-|TRBV6-1|few
TGTGCCACATCCTTCACGGGTACTGGAAACACCATATATTTT
CATSFTGTGNTIYF
>TRBJ1-4|-|TRBV4-2|-
TGTGCCAGCAGCCAAGAGAGGGGTCGAGCAGGCCCAACTAATGAAAAACTGTTTTTT
CASSQERGRAGPTNEKLFF
>TRBJ2-7|-|TRBV10-3|once
TGTGCCATCAGTCAAACTCGGCAGCACTACGAGCAGTACTTC
CAISQTRQHYEQYF
>TRBJ1-2|-|TRBV12-5|-
TGTGCTAGTGGTTTGGTTCAGGTTCGAGTAATCTATGGCTACACCTTC
CASGLVQVRVIYGYTF
>TRBJ2-2|TRBD1|TRBV6-1|-
TGTGCCAGCAGTACCGGACAGGGCTATCCCGGGGAGCTGTTTTTT
CASSTGQGYPGELFF
>TRBJ1-1|-|TRBV20-1|-
TGCAGTGCTAGTAAGGCAATGAACACTGAAGCTTTCTTT
CSASKAMNTEAFF
>TRBJ1-3|-|TRBV5-5|-
TGTGCCAGCAGCTTGGCGGTGACAGCCTCTGGAAACACCATATATTTT
CASSLAVTASGNTIYF
>TRBJ2-7|TRBD1|TRBV6-2/TRBV6-3|few
TGTGCCAGCAGTTACCGGGACAGGGCCTACGAGCAGTACTTC
CASSYRDRAYEQYF
>TRBJ2-7|-|TRBV7-8|-
TGTGCCAGCATTCCCGGTATGGGCCCCCGCAGGGACGAGCAGTACTTC
CASIPGMGPRRDEQYF
>TRBJ2-7|-|TRBV12-3/TRBV12-4|-
TGTGCCAGCACCGGCCGTCCCTCCTACGAGCAGTACTTC
CASTGRPSYEQYF
>TRBJ1-2|-|TRBV18|-
TGTGCCAGCTCACCTGGGCTTGAGGGGAGCTATGGCTACACCTTC
CASSPGLEGSYGYTF
>TRBJ1-2|-|TRBV4-1|-
TGCGCCAGCAGCCAAGATACGACAGCCTATGGCTACACCTTC
CASSQDTTAYGYTF
>TRBJ1-1|-|TRBV20-1|-
TGCAGTGCTAGAGATTCCCCCAGAGGGAACACTGAAGCTTTCTTT
CSARDSPRGNTEAFF
>TRBJ1-4|-|TRBV7-6|many
TGTGCCAGCAGCTTAGGGGCCTTGAGTGAAAAACTGTTTTTT
CASSLGALSEKLFF
>TRBJ2-5|-|TRBV30|-
TGTGCGGCCGAGAGGGGGTCCGGGGAGACCCAGTACTTC
CAAERGSGETQYF
>TRBJ2-5|-|TRBV7-2|-
TGTGCCAGCAGAAAAGGGGTTAGCTTTGGACAAGAGACCCAGTACTTC
CASRKGVSFGQETQYF
>TRBJ1-2|-|TRBV7-9|few
TGTGCCAGCAGCTTAGCCGATGGCTTTTTGGATGGCTACACCTTC
CASSLADGFLDGYTF
>TRBJ1-6|-|TRBV2|-
TGTGCGACACAATCGGGAGATTCTAATTCACCCCTCCACTTT
CATQSGDSNSPLHF